This T cell receptor (beta chain) was identified in a study of beta chain features in type 1 diabetes. Study-level results: TCRB CDR3s were moderately but significantly shorter in Type 1 diabetes patients in all four CD4+ subsets.

There are 13 residues in the CDR3. V dropped 2 bases and J dropped 2 bases, with 6 bases sitting between them. CDR1 SGHRS and CDR2 YFSETQ come from the germline V gene. The whole isolated RNA underwent reverse transcription, so sequencing captured expressed TCRB transcripts. The data were produced by immunoSEQ multiplex PCR, yet TCRdb's version contains in-frame clones alone and is incomplete. The sample lists 160,000 or so clones; roughly 8% were seen once. This clone came up a few times. What it recognizes is unknown. This sequence joins TRBV5-1 and TRBJ2-3; D is perhaps TRBD2 (5 bases). This receptor was obtained from a woman aged 18-29 years with type 1 diabetes. The sequencing input was central memory CD4+ T cells from blood. The CDR3 protein is CASSFGDTDTQYF. Here the CDR3 DNA reads TGCGCCAGCAGCTTCGGGGACACAGATACGCAGTATTTT.